The next 32 T cell receptor beta chains were all read from a single sample in a study of cytomegalovirus exposure and HLA in healthy donors. Assay used: immunoSEQ multiplex PCR; TCRdb lists only in-frame clones, some missing. The table includes approximately 90,000 clones, roughly 92% detected once. Sequencing used PBMCs. These TCRs come from a woman in her 30s in good health and CMV-seropositive.

Written as DNA, the CDR3 is TGTGCCAGCAGCAGCACAGGGGGCTTGTTCGAGCAGTACTTC. It encodes CASSSTGGLFEQYF. This sequence joins TRBV7-2 and TRBJ2-7; 9 bases line up with TRBD1. V gave up 5 bases and J gave up 6 bases; unmatched junction bases: 8. The CDR3 consists of 14 residues. Per the germline V gene, CDR1 is SGHTA and CDR2 is FQGNSA.

This chain uses TRBV5-4 with TRBJ2-7; 10 bases fit TRBD2. Germline V gives CDR1 SGHNT, CDR2 YYREEE (reference sequence). After removal of 3 bases from V and 6 bases from J, the junction contained 9 bases not matched to a gene. The CDR3 is 15 amino acids. The CDR3 region has the DNA TGTGCCAGCAGCTCGAGCGGGAGGGCCCGTGGCGAGCAGTACTTC. This translates into CASSSSGRARGEQYF.

The chain has TRBV5-1 and TRBJ2-7; 13 bases agree with TRBD2. The CDR3 sequence is 14 residues long. V shed 2 bases, J shed 6 bases, and the junction held 2 bases outside the gene matches. Germline-derived CDR1 and CDR2 are SGHRS and YFSETQ. The CDR3 DNA reads as TGCGCCAGCAGCTTACTAGCGGGAGGGGGCGAGCAGTACTTC. Translation gives CASSLLAGGGEQYF.

This clone appeared a single time. The chain is built from TRBV7-2 and TRBJ2-7; 14 bases fit TRBD2. V lost 5 bases, J lost 4 bases, and 16 bases stayed unmatched. This CDR3 has 19 residues. The germline CDR1 and CDR2 sequences are SGHTA and FQGNSA. For the CDR3, the DNA is TGTGCCAGCAGCAATCGAATAAAGGGACTAGCGGGAGTATTTTACGAGCAGTACTTC. Protein product: CASSNRIKGLAGVFYEQYF.

This chain's CDR3 is CASSSGTGTGNTIYF. CDR3 DNA: TGTGCCAGCAGTTCCGGGACAGGGACTGGAAACACCATATATTTT. This chain uses TRBV28 with TRBJ1-3; 9 nucleotides agree with TRBD1. The CDR3 has 15 residues. Germline lookup yields CDR1 MDHEN and CDR2 SYDVKM. J gave up 2 bases and V 4 bases, and 3 bases lay outside the gene matches.

The chain combines TRBV10-3 with TRBJ2-1; 11 nucleotides align to TRBD2. Trimming cost V 9 bases and J 6 bases; bases outside gene matches: 4. The CDR3 is 13 amino acids. Germline assignment: CDR1 ENHRY and CDR2 SYGVKD. Here the CDR3 DNA reads TGTGCCATGGGACTAGCGGTTGGCAATGAGCAGTTCTTC. Encoded protein: CAMGLAVGNEQFF.

This chain connects TRBV19 to TRBJ2-7, with D tentatively TRBD2 (5 bases). Germline CDR1 is LNHDA and CDR2 is SQIVND (reference sequence). The CDR3 length is 13 residues. The germline V and J ends were trimmed by 5 bases and 6 bases, with 14 bases remaining between them. This chain's CDR3 is CASSAGVPTEQYF. CDR3 DNA sequence: TGTGCCAGTAGTGCCGGGGTCCCCACCGAGCAGTACTTC.

The CDR3 region is CASSLVLVPTDTQYF. CDR3 coding DNA: TGTGCCAGCAGCTTAGTACTAGTTCCCACAGATACGCAGTATTTT. The chain has TRBV7-2 and TRBJ2-3, with D perhaps matching TRBD2 (5 bases). This CDR3 contains 15 residues. With 1 base removed from V and 2 bases from J, the gap between germline ends came to 10 bases. Germline lookup yields CDR1 SGHTA and CDR2 FQGNSA.

The CDR3 loop is CAWRGLGLAGYEQYF. CDR3 coding DNA: TGTGCCTGGAGGGGGCTGGGACTAGCGGGATACGAGCAGTACTTC. V gene TRBV30 combines with J gene TRBJ2-7, with 13 bases identical to TRBD2. CDR3 length: 15 amino acids. V dropped 3 bases and J dropped 4; count of bases not matched to a gene: 6. CDR1 and CDR2 (germline): GTSNPN, SVGIG (reference sequence).

The chain employs TRBV6-1 and TRBJ2-5; TRBD1 matches 8 bases. Germline lookup yields CDR1 MNHNS and CDR2 SASEGT. The CDR3 length is 15 residues. Germline trimming cut 3 bases from V and 1 base from J; bases unmatched to any gene: 4. CDR3 region: CASSDPGTGQETQYF. In nucleotides, the CDR3 is TGTGCCAGCAGTGATCCTGGGACAGGCCAAGAGACCCAGTACTTC.

In this sample, this clone turned up many times. J is TRBJ1-1 and V is TRBV5-4; D not resolved. The germline CDR1 and CDR2 sequences are SGHNT and YYREEE (reference sequence). The CDR3 is 13 amino acids. Trimming took 0 bases from V and 1 from J, leaving 4 bases between them. CDR3 bases: TGTGCCAGCAGCTTGGGAGGGAACACTGAAGCTTTCTTT. Translating it yields CASSLGGNTEAFF.

This sequence joins TRBV30 and TRBJ1-2; D gene ambiguous. Trimming shortened V by 0 bases and J by 7 bases, and 12 bases separated the two germline ends. CDR3 length equals 13 residues. CDR1 and CDR2 (germline): GTSNPN, SVGIG (reference sequence). The CDR3 sequence is CAWSVLDGIGYTF. The CDR3 DNA follows: TGTGCCTGGAGTGTACTTGATGGTATTGGCTACACCTTC.

V gene TRBV30 combines with J gene TRBJ2-3; a weak D match, TRBD2 (6 bases). V gave up 2 bases and J gave up 11 bases, with 14 bases separating them. The CDR3 runs 12 residues. The V gene's germline CDR1 is GTSNPN and CDR2 SVGIG (reference sequence). CDR3 residues: CAWSTGGYGQYF. The CDR3, as DNA: TGTGCCTGGAGTACTGGAGGGTATGGGCAGTATTTT.

This rearrangement joins TRBV5-1 to TRBJ1-1; D remains ambiguous. Trimming took 4 bases from V and 6 from J, leaving 16 bases between them. The CDR3 has 14 amino acids. Germline loops: CDR1 SGHRS, CDR2 YFSETQ. The CDR3 DNA sequence: TGCGCCAGCAGCCCGTACGGGGTCGGGGCTGAAGCTTTCTTT. Residues: CASSPYGVGAEAFF.

The J gene is TRBJ1-5, the V gene TRBV19, with D hard to call. This CDR3 spans 12 amino acids. In germline, CDR1 is LNHDA, CDR2 SQIVND (reference sequence). The V end lost 6 bases, the J end lost 9 bases, and 12 bases lay between the germline ends. CDR3 loop: CASSPPSGPQHF. The CDR3 nucleotides are TGTGCCAGTAGCCCCCCGTCCGGGCCCCAGCATTTT. Looking up the rest from reference TRBV19 and TRBJ1-5 gives the full variable domain: DGGITQSPKYLFRKEGQNVTLSCEQNLNHDAMYWYRQDPGQGLRLIYYSQIVNDFQKGDIAEGYSVSREKKESFPLTVTSAQKNPTAFYLCASSPPSGPQHFGDGTRLSIL.

The chain couples TRBV29-1 to TRBJ2-1; unclear D gene. The CDR3 covers 13 residues. Germline V gene sequence: CDR1 SQVTM, CDR2 ANQGSEA. Trimming pared 4 bases from V and 5 bases from J, leaving 12 bases between. In DNA, the CDR3 is TGCAGCGTTGCTGACTTCGCCCACAATGAGCAGTTCTTC. Residues: CSVADFAHNEQFF.

This clone is a singleton in its sample. CDR3 region: CATSRDFGGQKRNQPQHF. In DNA, the CDR3 is TGTGCCACCAGCAGAGATTTCGGGGGGCAGAAGCGCAATCAGCCCCAGCATTTT. The genes are TRBV15 and TRBJ1-5; D possibly corresponds to TRBD1 (6 bases). The CDR3 sequence is 18 residues long. Between the trimmed V and J ends, which lost 0 bases and 2 bases, there was a span of 17 bases. Germline V CDR1 and CDR2: LNHNV, YYDKDF (reference sequence).

This rearrangement joins TRBV10-1 to TRBJ2-5; TRBD1 is a possible D gene (6 bases). The CDR3 has 15 residues. Trimming removed 3 bases from V and 3 bases from J, with 14 bases in between. CDR1 is WNHNN, CDR2 SYGVQD, per germline (reference sequence). The CDR3 loop reads CASSEPRGLEETQYF. The CDR3 DNA reads as TGCGCCAGCAGTGAACCCAGGGGATTGGAAGAGACCCAGTACTTC.

The chain recombines TRBV19 with TRBJ2-5; TRBD1 aligns across 7 bases. Germline V gene sequence: CDR1 LNHDA, CDR2 SQIVND (reference sequence). The V segment lost 11 bases and the J segment 2 bases; nucleotides outside the gene matches: 14. The CDR3 has 15 amino acids. The CDR3 reads CAPALDRENQETQYF. The CDR3 DNA sequence: TGTGCCCCTGCCCTTGACAGGGAAAATCAAGAGACCCAGTACTTC.

The chain recombines TRBV28 with TRBJ2-1; 7 nucleotides align to TRBD2. The germline CDR1 and CDR2 sequences are MDHEN and SYDVKM. V gave up 7 bases and J gave up 4 bases; unmatched junction bases: 7. This CDR3 spans 14 amino acids. The CDR3 coding sequence is TGTGCCAGCACGACACTAGCGCTGTACAATGAGCAGTTCTTC. Residues: CASTTLALYNEQFF. The whole variable domain, filled in from reference TRBV28 and TRBJ2-1, reads DVKVTQSSRYLVKRTGEKVFLECVQDMDHENMFWYRQDPGLGLRLIYFSYDVKMKEKGDIPEGYSVSREKKERFSLILESASTNQTSMYLCASTTLALYNEQFFGPGTRLTVL.

This clone was counted once. V and J are TRBV9 and TRBJ1-5, with TRBD1 identical over 11 bases. Unmatched junction bases numbered 7, after V lost 4 bases and J lost 7 bases. The CDR3 totals 15 residues. Germline V gene data show CDR1 as SGDLS and CDR2 as YYNGEE. CDR3 loop: CASSPWDRGDQPQHF. Here the CDR3 DNA reads TGTGCCAGCAGCCCTTGGGACAGGGGGGACCAGCCCCAGCATTTT.

V gene TRBV14 combines with J gene TRBJ2-1; TRBD2 aligns across 12 bases. Germline CDR1 is SGHDN and CDR2 is FVKESK. Losses at the gene ends were 1 base for V and 2 bases for J; bases not matched to a gene: 9. The CDR3 has 19 residues. CDR3 region: CASSQGLAGALIPYNEQFF. Written as DNA, the CDR3 is TGTGCCAGCAGCCAAGGACTAGCGGGAGCCCTAATCCCCTACAATGAGCAGTTCTTC.

The CDR3 here is CASSLFSGNTIYF. The CDR3 coding sequence is TGTGCCAGTAGTCTGTTCTCTGGAAACACCATATATTTT. V is TRBV19 and J is TRBJ1-3; D gene unclear. The CDR3 sequence is 13 residues long. The germline V and J ends were trimmed by 5 bases and 0 bases, with 5 bases remaining between them. The germline V gene encodes CDR1 LNHDA and CDR2 SQIVND (reference sequence). Full variable domain (missing parts from reference TRBV19 and TRBJ1-3): DGGITQSPKYLFRKEGQNVTLSCEQNLNHDAMYWYRQDPGQGLRLIYYSQIVNDFQKGDIAEGYSVSREKKESFPLTVTSAQKNPTAFYLCASSLFSGNTIYFGEGSWLTVV.

This chain uses TRBV4-3 with TRBJ2-7; 10 nucleotides line up with TRBD1. Germline CDR1 reads LGHNA; CDR2 reads YSLEER. After removal of 1 base from V and 2 bases from J, the junction contained 2 bases not matched to a gene. The CDR3 length is 15 residues. CDR3: CASSQGTGGTYEQYF. CDR3 nucleotide sequence: TGCGCCAGCAGCCAAGGGACAGGGGGTACCTACGAGCAGTACTTC.

The genes are TRBV19 and TRBJ2-1; D is possibly TRBD2 (6 bases). Trimming left V 8 bases short and J 9 bases short, with 17 bases between. Per the germline V gene, CDR1 is LNHDA and CDR2 is SQIVND (reference sequence). This CDR3 region has 13 residues. Here the CDR3 reads CASGSAGNSEQFF. The CDR3 coding sequence is TGTGCCAGTGGCTCGGCGGGAAATAGTGAGCAGTTCTTC.

The V and J genes are TRBV30 and TRBJ2-5; TRBD1 might be the D (7 bases). The germline CDR1 and CDR2 sequences are GTSNPN and SVGIG (reference sequence). The CDR3 has 15 amino acids. The V and J ends lost 3 bases and 4 bases respectively, with 18 bases between them. CDR3 in amino acids: CAWSTGTVEGETQYF. The CDR3 nucleotides are TGTGCCTGGAGCACCGGGACAGTGGAGGGAGAGACCCAGTACTTC.

This clone was seen only once. The rearrangement joins TRBV27 to TRBJ2-2; D unclear. Per the germline V gene, CDR1 is MNHEY and CDR2 is SMNVEV (reference sequence). The CDR3 has 13 residues. V was clipped by 1 base and J by 6 bases, with 6 bases between them. As DNA, the CDR3 is TGTGCCAGCAGTTTATGGTTAGCCGGGGAGCTGTTTTTT. Amino acid sequence: CASSLWLAGELFF.

V is TRBV2 and J is TRBJ2-1; 7 positions match TRBD2. J was trimmed by 4 bases and V by 4 bases; bases with no gene match: 13. The CDR3 length is 17 residues. Germline loops: CDR1 SNHLY, CDR2 FYNNEI. The CDR3 spells CASSAPQGGAGYNEQFF. CDR3 in DNA: TGTGCCAGCAGTGCACCCCAGGGAGGGGCGGGGTACAATGAGCAGTTCTTC.

The rearrangement uses TRBV4-3 and TRBJ2-3; TRBD2 is a possible D gene (6 bases). The CDR3 covers 16 residues. Per germline, CDR1 LGHNA and CDR2 YSLEER. Trimming pared 1 base from V and 4 bases from J, leaving 15 bases between. The DNA for the CDR3 is TGCGCCAGCAGCCAAGGAGCCTCGACTAGTGCAGATACGCAGTATTTT. Translating gives CASSQGASTSADTQYF.

The J gene is TRBJ2-1, the V gene TRBV11-1; the match to TRBD2 covers 11 bases. CDR1 and CDR2 (germline): SGHAT, FQDESV (reference sequence). The CDR3 contains 16 residues. V shed 4 bases and J 8 bases; nucleotides not matched to a gene: 10. The CDR3 sequence is CASSYLTSGSSDEQFF. The CDR3 bases are TGTGCCAGCAGCTACCTAACTAGCGGGAGTTCCGATGAGCAGTTCTTC.

This chain connects TRBV28 to TRBJ2-2; 11 bases fit TRBD1. Per the germline V gene, CDR1 is MDHEN and CDR2 is SYDVKM. V shed 6 bases and J 3 bases; nucleotides not matched to a gene: 0. This CDR3 has 14 amino acids. The CDR3: CASRGQGDTGELFF. CDR3 DNA sequence: TGTGCCAGCAGGGGACAGGGGGACACCGGGGAGCTGTTTTTT.

The V and J genes are TRBV11-3 and TRBJ1-4, with 12 nucleotides matching TRBD1. This CDR3 region has 17 residues. Germline V lookup: CDR1 SGHNT, CDR2 YENEEA. Losses at the gene ends were 5 bases for V and 2 bases for J; bases not matched to a gene: 6. The CDR3 loop is CASSHRDRGHTNEKLFF. The CDR3 nucleotides read TGTGCCAGCAGCCACCGGGACAGGGGGCACACTAATGAAAAACTGTTTTTT.